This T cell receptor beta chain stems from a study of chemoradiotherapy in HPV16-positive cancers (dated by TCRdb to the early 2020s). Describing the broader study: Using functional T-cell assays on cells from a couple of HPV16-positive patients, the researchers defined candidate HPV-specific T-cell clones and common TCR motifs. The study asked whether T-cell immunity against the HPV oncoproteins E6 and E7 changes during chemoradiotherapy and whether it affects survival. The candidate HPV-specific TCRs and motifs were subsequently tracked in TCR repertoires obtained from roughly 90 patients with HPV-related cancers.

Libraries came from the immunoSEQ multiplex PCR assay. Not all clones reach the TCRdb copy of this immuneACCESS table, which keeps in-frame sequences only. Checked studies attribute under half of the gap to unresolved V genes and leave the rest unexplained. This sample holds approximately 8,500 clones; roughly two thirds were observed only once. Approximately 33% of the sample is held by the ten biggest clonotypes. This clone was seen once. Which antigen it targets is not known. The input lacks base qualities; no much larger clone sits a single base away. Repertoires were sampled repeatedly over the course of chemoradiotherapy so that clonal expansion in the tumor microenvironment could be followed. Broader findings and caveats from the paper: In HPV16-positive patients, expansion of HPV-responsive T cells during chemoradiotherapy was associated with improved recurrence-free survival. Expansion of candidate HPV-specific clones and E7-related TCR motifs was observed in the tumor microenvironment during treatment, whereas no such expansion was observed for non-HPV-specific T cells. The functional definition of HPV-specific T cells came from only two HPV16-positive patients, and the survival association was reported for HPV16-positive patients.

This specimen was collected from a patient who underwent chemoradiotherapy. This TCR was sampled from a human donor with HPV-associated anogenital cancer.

The CDR3 reads as follows: CASSIRLAGDSEQFF. The DNA sequence follows: TGTGCCAGCAGCATCAGACTAGCGGGAGACAGTGAGCAGTTCTTC. The V and J segments used are TRBV11-2 and TRBJ2-1; 12 bases in the junction line up with TRBD2. The germline V and J ends show losses of 5 bases and 9 bases respectively, and no gene match explains 8 bases of the junction. From the cysteine through the phenylalanine, the CDR3 covers 15 amino acids. The kept DNA is CDR3 alone, 45 bases in frame from the first base. CDR1 SGHAT and CDR2 FQNNGV are derived from the germline V gene.